Below, 2 T cell receptor beta chains from the same sample are listed, as sequenced in a study of regulatory T cells in long-lasting Graves disease. Noted time point: newly diagnosed GD, antithyroid drugs for less than 3 months. There was RNA extracted from PBMCs, and the TCR library was made from it. Arm-PCR of CDR3 regions and iRepertoire HTBI primers were the basis on which TCR beta libraries were built. In TCRdb, the multiplex PCR reads were re-called with MiXCR into one record per CDR3 protein. This sample has 620,000 or so distinct CDR3 sequences, with roughly 15% found just once. These data are also associated with another study on T cells in Graves' hyperthyroidism and ophthalmopathy.

Sequences were derived from peripheral blood mononuclear cells (PBMCs), sampled at new diagnosis, from a patient treated with antithyroid drugs. The receptors were sampled from a woman between 25 and 40 years old with Graves disease.

This chain joins TRBV30 and TRBJ1-4; 7 bases line up with TRBD1. The length of the CDR3 is 16 residues. J was trimmed by 8 bases and V by 2 bases; bases with no gene match: 14. CDR1 is GTSNPN and CDR2 is SVGIG in the germline V gene (reference sequence). For the CDR3, the DNA is TGTGCCTGGAGTTCCCCTAGGGGGCAGCATCAAGAAAAACTGTTTTTT. Protein: CAWSSPRGQHQEKLFF.

This clonotype was observed many times. V is TRBV27 and J is TRBJ2-1; the match to TRBD2 covers 7 bases. Germline loops: CDR1 MNHEY, CDR2 SMNVEV (reference sequence). With 6 bases clipped from V and 8 bases from J, the junction kept 19 bases outside the gene matches. The CDR3 runs to 17 residues. The CDR3 protein is CASRGAPWREQADEQFF. The CDR3 DNA reads TGTGCCAGCAGGGGTGCACCCTGGCGGGAGCAGGCGGATGAGCAGTTCTTC.